The 14 T cell receptor beta chains given below trace back to one sample, sequenced in a study of blood T cell repertoires in COVID-19. Some clones are missing from TCRdb's copy, which holds only in-frame ones; the method was immunoSEQ multiplex PCR. The sample shows approximately 200,000 clones, around 89% of them seen only once. Input material: PBMCs or T cells enriched from blood (not recorded which). The receptor source for this set is a man aged 25-45 years who had recovered from COVID-19.

The rearrangement links TRBV30 to TRBJ1-4; D may be TRBD1 (5 bases). The V end lost 7 bases, the J end lost 1 base, and 13 bases lay between the germline ends. This CDR3 comprises 14 residues. Per the germline V gene, CDR1 is GTSNPN and CDR2 is SVGIG (reference sequence). The CDR3 sequence is CAYVRQGTNEKLFF. The CDR3, as DNA: TGTGCCTACGTTCGGCAGGGAACTAATGAAAAACTGTTTTTT. The full variable domain, its missing parts supplied by reference TRBV30 and TRBJ1-4, is SQTIHQWPATLVQPVGSPLSLECTVEGTSNPNLYWYRQAAGRGLQLLFYSVGIGQISSEVPQNLSASRPQDRQFILSSKKLLLSDSGFYLCAYVRQGTNEKLFFGSGTQLSVL.

The chain carries TRBV24-1 and TRBJ1-6; 7 positions match TRBD1. The CDR3 totals 14 residues. Germline V gene sequence: CDR1 KGHDR, CDR2 SFDVKD. With 10 bases clipped from V and 7 bases from J, the junction kept 9 bases outside the gene matches. The CDR3 reads CATSYRGWNSPLHF. In DNA form, the CDR3 reads TGTGCCACTAGTTACAGGGGCTGGAATTCACCCCTCCACTTT.

The V gene is TRBV6-2 or TRBV6-3, the J gene TRBJ1-5; D is unclear. This CDR3 comprises 12 residues. Between the trimmed V and J ends, which lost 4 bases and 9 bases, there was a span of 10 bases. Germline CDR1 and CDR2: MNHEY and SVGEGT. CDR3 in DNA: TGTGCCAGCAGTTTAGGTCCAGGGCCCCAGCATTTT. It yields the protein CASSLGPGPQHF.

This chain joins TRBV30 and TRBJ1-6; D unresolved. The germline V and J ends were trimmed by 0 bases and 9 bases, with 15 bases remaining between them. This CDR3 has 15 amino acids. The germline gives CDR1 GTSNPN, CDR2 SVGIG (reference sequence). DNA for the CDR3: TGTGCCTGGAGTGTACGCGGTTTTACTTTTTCACCCCTCCACTTT. Translation gives CAWSVRGFTFSPLHF.

The chain employs TRBV28 and TRBJ2-3; maybe TRBD2 (7 bases). The germline V gene encodes CDR1 MDHEN and CDR2 SYDVKM. The CDR3 consists of 13 residues. Trimming removed 5 bases from V and 6 bases from J, with 12 bases in between. The CDR3 nucleotides are TGTGCCAGCAGTCGAACGGGGGGCGATACGCAGTATTTT. Encoded protein: CASSRTGGDTQYF.

The rearrangement joins TRBV19 to TRBJ2-4; D is unresolved. The ends were cut back, 5 bases at V and 4 bases at J, with 15 bases in the middle. This CDR3 has 15 amino acids. Germline V gene sequence: CDR1 LNHDA, CDR2 SQIVND (reference sequence). This chain's CDR3 is CASSPQLAVKNIQYF. The CDR3 DNA sequence: TGTGCCAGTAGTCCCCAATTGGCGGTAAAAAACATTCAGTACTTC.

The chain links TRBV19 to TRBJ2-1; 9 bases map to TRBD1. The germline V gene encodes CDR1 LNHDA and CDR2 SQIVND (reference sequence). V shed 5 bases, J shed 4 bases, and the junction held 9 bases outside the gene matches. The CDR3 contains 16 residues. The CDR3, as DNA: TGTGCCAGTAGTGTAAATACCGGGACAGGGTACAATGAGCAGTTCTTC. Amino acid sequence: CASSVNTGTGYNEQFF.

The chain combines TRBV5-5 with TRBJ2-3; D is undetermined. The CDR3 is 15 amino acids. V dropped 0 bases and J dropped 0 bases, with 8 bases sitting between them. Germline V CDR1 and CDR2: SGHKS, YYEKEE (reference sequence). The CDR3 loop reads CASSLGVRSTDTQYF. For the CDR3, the DNA is TGTGCCAGCAGCTTGGGCGTCCGTAGCACAGATACGCAGTATTTT.

This chain joins TRBV12-3 or TRBV12-4 and TRBJ1-6; D gene ambiguous. This CDR3 contains 13 residues. V gave up 3 bases and J gave up 7 bases, with 7 bases separating them. The CDR3 region is CASSFEVNSPLHF. The CDR3 DNA reads TGTGCCAGCAGTTTTGAGGTCAATTCACCCCTCCACTTT.

The V gene is TRBV12-2, the J gene TRBJ1-3; the D call in the table, TRBD1, was not verified against the DNA. TRBV12-2 is assigned pseudogene status. This CDR3 comprises 17 residues. The CDR3 protein is CAKPGDRGLNSGNTIYF. The CDR3 bases are TGTGCAAAGCCGGGGGACAGGGGGCTTAACTCTGGAAACACCATATATTTT.

The chain recombines TRBV2 with TRBJ1-2; D remains ambiguous. The CDR3 spans 14 residues. Trimming left V 4 bases short and J 2 bases short, with 11 bases between. Germline V gene lookup returns CDR1 SNHLY and CDR2 FYNNEI. In DNA form, the CDR3 reads TGTGCCAGCAGTGCGAGGAGCCTAAACTATGGCTACACCTTC. Its protein product is CASSARSLNYGYTF.

The chain employs TRBV11-2 and TRBJ1-3, with 11 bases aligning to TRBD1. The CDR3 runs 16 residues. CDR1 is SGHAT and CDR2 is FQNNGV in the germline V gene. The J segment lost 2 bases and the V segment lost 5 bases, leaving 5 bases of the junction unmatched. The CDR3 DNA follows: TGTGCCAGCAGCGCCGGGACAGGGGGTACTGGAAACACCATATATTTT. As protein: CASSAGTGGTGNTIYF.

The genes are TRBV3-1 (or the pseudogene TRBV3-2) and TRBJ2-2; 9 nucleotides align to TRBD2. CDR1 LGHDT and CDR2 YNNKEL come from the germline V gene (reference sequence). The CDR3 extends over 17 amino acids. Losses at the gene ends were 1 base for V and 0 bases for J; bases not matched to a gene: 3. CDR3 region: CASSQVLAGPNTGELFF. The CDR3 DNA reads as TGTGCCAGCAGCCAAGTACTAGCGGGTCCGAACACCGGGGAGCTGTTTTTT.

The rearrangement uses TRBV2 and TRBJ2-5; a possible D gene is TRBD2 (6 bases). This CDR3 is built from 12 residues. The germline V and J ends were trimmed by 6 bases and 2 bases, with 7 bases remaining between them. In germline, CDR1 is SNHLY, CDR2 FYNNEI. CDR3 in DNA: TGTGCCAGCAGGGAGGGACAAGAGACCCAGTACTTC. Encoded protein: CASREGQETQYF.